This T cell receptor (beta chain) is from a study of blood T cell repertoires in COVID-19. As originally analysed: Reference gene primer amplification yielded estimated nucleated cell counts. Profiled with immunoSEQ multiplex PCR; TCRdb holds only in-frame clones, not every one. From that table come the V and J calls and clone size; the DNA was used to work out D and trimming. The sample holds 250,000 to 300,000 clones, about nine tenths seen once. Germline V gene lookup returns CDR1 LNHDA and CDR2 SQIVND (reference sequence). The V end lost 1 base, the J end lost 6 bases, and 10 bases lay between the germline ends. The CDR3 covers 13 residues.

The source material was peripheral blood. The rearrangement joins TRBV19 to TRBJ2-7; D not certain. This TCR was recovered from a woman under 40 with active or convalescent COVID-19. In nucleotides, the CDR3 is TGTGCCAGTAGTATAGGGAGAGAGCGCGAGCAGTACTTC. Protein sequence: CASSIGREREQYF.